This T cell receptor (beta chain) was recorded in a study of T cells in tuberculosis. CDR1 SEHNR and CDR2 FQNEAQ come from the germline V gene (reference sequence). V was pared by 0 bases and J by 6 bases, with 18 bases between. The length of the CDR3 is 16 residues. The protocol was immunoSEQ multiplex PCR, while the TCRdb copy is restricted to in-frame clones and leaves out a portion. The sample carries more than 9,000 clones, about 94% recorded once. The clonotype was recovered from an adult with tuberculosis. The sequenced sample consisted of PBMCs. This sequence joins TRBV7-9 and TRBJ2-7, with D possibly matching TRBD2 (6 bases). The CDR3 sequence is CASSLAPPGLGSEQYF. DNA for the CDR3: TGTGCCAGCAGCTTAGCACCACCGGGACTGGGGAGCGAGCAGTACTTC.